This T cell receptor beta chain was captured in a study of shared clonotypes between healthy human individuals. Study-wide results and caveats: Clonotype sharing among the donors was expected to vary with sequencing depth.

Note on this clone: What it recognizes is unknown.

There are 15 residues in the CDR3. CDR1 and CDR2 from the germline V gene are MDHEN and SYDVKM. The V and J ends lost 8 bases and 2 bases, in that order; junction bases with no gene match: 11. Method: immunoSEQ multiplex PCR; TCRdb's copy keeps in-frame clones and lacks some. Of under 2.5 million clones listed, around 93% are singletons. The TCR sequence derives from a man aged 18 to 30 in good health. Some clones in this sample may be carry-over from other donors' samples. The sequenced material came from naive CD4+ T cells from PBMCs. Subset indicated: CD45RA+ positively selected. This chain links TRBV28 with TRBJ2-5, with 7 bases that match TRBD2. In DNA form, the CDR3 reads TGTGCCAGCGGGTCCGGGGGTAGCGGGCAAGAGACCCAGTACTTC. Its protein is CASGSGGSGQETQYF.